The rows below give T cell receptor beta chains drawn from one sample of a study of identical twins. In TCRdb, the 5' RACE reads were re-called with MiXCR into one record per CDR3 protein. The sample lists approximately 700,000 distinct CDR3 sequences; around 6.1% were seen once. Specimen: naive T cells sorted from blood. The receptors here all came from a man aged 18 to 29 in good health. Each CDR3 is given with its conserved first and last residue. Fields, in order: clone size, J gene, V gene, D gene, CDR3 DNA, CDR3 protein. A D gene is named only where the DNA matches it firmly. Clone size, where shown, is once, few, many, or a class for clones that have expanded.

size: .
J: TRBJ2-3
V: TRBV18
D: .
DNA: TGTGCCAGCTCACTGCAGTTGAGAGATACGCAGTATTTT
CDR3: CASSLQLRDTQYF

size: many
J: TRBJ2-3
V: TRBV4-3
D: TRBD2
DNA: TGCGCCAGCAGCCAAGGGACTAGCGGGAAGACGGATACGCAGTATTTT
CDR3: CASSQGTSGKTDTQYF

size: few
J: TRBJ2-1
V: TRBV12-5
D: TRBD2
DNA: TGTGCTAGTGGGAATAGCGGGGTGGAACAGTTCTTC
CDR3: CASGNSGVEQFF

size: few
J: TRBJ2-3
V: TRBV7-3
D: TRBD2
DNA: TGTGCCAGCAGCTTAGGGGCACTAGCGGATACGCAGTATTTT
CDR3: CASSLGALADTQYF

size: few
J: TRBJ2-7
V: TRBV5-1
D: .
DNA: TGCGCCAGCCAACCTACTACGGGGGAGCAGTACTTC
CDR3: CASQPTTGEQYF

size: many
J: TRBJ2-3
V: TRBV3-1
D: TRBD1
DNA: TGTGCCAGCAGCCCTCGGACAGGGCCTCAGCATACGCAGTATTTT
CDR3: CASSPRTGPQHTQYF

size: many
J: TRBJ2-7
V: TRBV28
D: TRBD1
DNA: TGTGCCAGCAGTTCCGGGACAGGGTTTTACGAGCAGTACTTC
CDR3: CASSSGTGFYEQYF

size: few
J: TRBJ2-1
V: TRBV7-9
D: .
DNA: TGTGCCAGCAGCTTAGTTCTAGCCCAGCGGGATGAGCAGTTCTTC
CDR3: CASSLVLAQRDEQFF

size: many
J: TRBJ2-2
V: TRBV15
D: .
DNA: TGTGCCACCAGCCGGGTCCCCCGGCCCCTCTCCACCGGGGAGCTGTTTTTT
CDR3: CATSRVPRPLSTGELFF

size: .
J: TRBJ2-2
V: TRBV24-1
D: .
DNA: TGTGCCACCAGTGACTCGGGACTTGGGAACACCGGGGAGCTGTTTTTT
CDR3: CATSDSGLGNTGELFF

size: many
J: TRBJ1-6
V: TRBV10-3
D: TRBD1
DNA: TGTGCCATCAATAGGGACAGCAATTCACCCCTCCACTTT
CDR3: CAINRDSNSPLHF

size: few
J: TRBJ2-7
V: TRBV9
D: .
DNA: TGTGCCAGCAGCCCCCCGAGCCTGTCCGGCGGGCTGAGCTCCTACGAGCAGTACTTC
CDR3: CASSPPSLSGGLSSYEQYF

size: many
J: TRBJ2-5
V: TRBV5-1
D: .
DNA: TGCGCCAGCAGCTTGGCCGGGGAGACCCAGTACTTC
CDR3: CASSLAGETQYF

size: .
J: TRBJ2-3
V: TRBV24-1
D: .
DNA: TGTGCCACCAGTGATTGGGGTCGCTTGGATACGCAGTATTTT
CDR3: CATSDWGRLDTQYF

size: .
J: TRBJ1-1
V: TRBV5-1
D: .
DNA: TGCGCCAGCAGCTTGGTCCCGGGGGGGATCATGAACACTGAAGCTTTCTTT
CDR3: CASSLVPGGIMNTEAFF

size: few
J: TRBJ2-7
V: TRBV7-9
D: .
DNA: TGTGCCAGCGGAGCTGGGTTGGCCAGTGTGGACGAGCAGTACTTC
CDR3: CASGAGLASVDEQYF

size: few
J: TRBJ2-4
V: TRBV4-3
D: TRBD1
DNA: TGCGCCAGCAGCCAAGACTCAGGACAGGGGGCTGACATTCAGTACTTC
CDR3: CASSQDSGQGADIQYF

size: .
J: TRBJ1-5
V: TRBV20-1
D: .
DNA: TGCAGCTCCGACGATGGGGGCAATCAGCCCCAGCATTTT
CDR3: CSSDDGGNQPQHF

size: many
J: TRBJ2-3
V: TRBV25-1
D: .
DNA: TGTGCCACCGGCGGGGACACAGATACGCAGTATTTT
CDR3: CATGGDTDTQYF

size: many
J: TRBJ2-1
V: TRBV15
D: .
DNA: TGTGCCACCAGCAGAGAAATTGGGGCAGGGTCCCAAGGGGAGCAGTTCTTC
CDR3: CATSREIGAGSQGEQFF

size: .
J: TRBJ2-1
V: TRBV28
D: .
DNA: TGTGCCAGCAGTTTAAGGGGTCGTAACGAGCAGTTCTTC
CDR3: CASSLRGRNEQFF

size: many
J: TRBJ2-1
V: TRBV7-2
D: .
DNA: TGTGCCAGCAGCTTGGAGAGGGGGGTGCAGTTCTTC
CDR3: CASSLERGVQFF

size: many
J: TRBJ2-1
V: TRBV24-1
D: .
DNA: TGTGCCACCAGTGTCGGAAGGGTAGGTGAGCAGTTCTTC
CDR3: CATSVGRVGEQFF

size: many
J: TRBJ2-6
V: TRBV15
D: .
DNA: TGTGCCACCAGCAGAGATGGTTCCGATTTGGTACCCTACTCTGGGGCCAACGTCCTGACTTTC
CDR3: CATSRDGSDLVPYSGANVLTF

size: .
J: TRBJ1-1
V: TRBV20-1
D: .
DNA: TGCAGTGCCGATATCAGGGCAAGTACTGAAGCTTTCTTT
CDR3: CSADIRASTEAFF

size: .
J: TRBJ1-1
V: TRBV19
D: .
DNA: TGTGCCAGTAGTATAGGGGGGGGTTTGGGGACTGAAGCTTTCTTT
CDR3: CASSIGGGLGTEAFF

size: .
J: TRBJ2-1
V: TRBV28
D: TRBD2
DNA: TGTGCCAGCAGTCCCGACGGACTAGCGGGTAGTGAGCAGTTCTTC
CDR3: CASSPDGLAGSEQFF

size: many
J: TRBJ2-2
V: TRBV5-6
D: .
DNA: TGTGCCAGCAGCTGGAGCTCCGGGGAGCTGTTTTTT
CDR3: CASSWSSGELFF

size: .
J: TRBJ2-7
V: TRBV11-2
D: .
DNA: TGTGCCAGCAGCCCCTCCCGATCCCTGGGCTACGAGCAGTACTTC
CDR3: CASSPSRSLGYEQYF

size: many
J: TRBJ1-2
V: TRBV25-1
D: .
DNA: TGTGCCAGCAGACAGGGCTATGGCTACACCTTC
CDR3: CASRQGYGYTF

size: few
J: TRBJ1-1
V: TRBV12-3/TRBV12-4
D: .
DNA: TGTGCCAGCCCCCCCAATAGAAGGGTACCTGAAGCTTTCTTT
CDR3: CASPPNRRVPEAFF

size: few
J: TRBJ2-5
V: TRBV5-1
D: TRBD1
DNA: TGCGCCAGCAGCGGATGGACAGGGGAAGAGACCCAGTACTTC
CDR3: CASSGWTGEETQYF

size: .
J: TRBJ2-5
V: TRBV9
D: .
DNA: TGTGCCAGCAGCTGGCGGGGACAAGAGACCCAGTACTTC
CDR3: CASSWRGQETQYF

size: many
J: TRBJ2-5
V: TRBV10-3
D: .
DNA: TGTGCCATCAGTAAAGGAGAGACCCAGTACTTC
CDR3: CAISKGETQYF

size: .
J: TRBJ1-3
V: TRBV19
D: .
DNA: TGTGCCAGTAGCCAAGACCAGCTTCTCTCTGGAAACACCATATATTTT
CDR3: CASSQDQLLSGNTIYF